This T cell receptor (beta chain) was identified during a study of blood T cell repertoires in COVID-19. Looking at the study overall: Donors in the United States, Italy and Spain gave samples during acute or convalescent COVID-19. The cDNA or gDNA used as material had been derived from T cells, B-cell-depleted T cells, or PBMCs.

The CDR3 runs 15 residues. Germline V gene sequence: CDR1 SGHRS, CDR2 YFSETQ. V dropped 4 bases and J dropped 1 base, with 13 bases sitting between them. In the original analysis: Reference gene primer amplification gave nucleated cell count estimates. TCRdb's copy holds only in-frame clones and misses some; the assay was immunoSEQ multiplex PCR. V and J calls and clone size are given by that table; D and trimming were obtained from the DNA. The table records about 440,000 clones, roughly 89% of them present only once. Specimen: peripheral blood. This chain links TRBV5-1 with TRBJ2-3; D not certain. The receptor was isolated from a woman between 25 and 40 years old with acute or convalescent COVID-19. In nucleotides, the CDR3 is TGCGCCAGCAGCCCCGGTGGTCCCCGCACAGATACGCAGTATTTT. Translating it yields CASSPGGPRTDTQYF.